This T cell receptor (beta chain) was sequenced during a study of cytomegalovirus exposure and HLA in healthy donors. The PCR employed 60 Vbeta primers together with 13 Jbeta primers. Only in-frame clones appear in the TCRdb table, and some are missing; sequencing was by immunoSEQ multiplex PCR. Among roughly 190,000 clones, more than 85% were seen once, and the ten largest hold approximately 2%. The germline V gene encodes CDR1 SGHRS and CDR2 YFSETQ. The CDR3 consists of 14 residues. With 0 bases removed from V and 4 bases from J, the gap between germline ends came to 9 bases. The sample was PBMCs. This chain uses TRBV5-1 with TRBJ2-3; perhaps TRBD2 as D (5 bases). This receptor was taken from a woman younger than 30 in good health and CMV-seronegative. The CDR3 here is CASSLAGVSDTQYF. Here the CDR3 DNA reads TGCGCCAGCAGCTTGGCCGGGGTTTCAGATACGCAGTATTTT.